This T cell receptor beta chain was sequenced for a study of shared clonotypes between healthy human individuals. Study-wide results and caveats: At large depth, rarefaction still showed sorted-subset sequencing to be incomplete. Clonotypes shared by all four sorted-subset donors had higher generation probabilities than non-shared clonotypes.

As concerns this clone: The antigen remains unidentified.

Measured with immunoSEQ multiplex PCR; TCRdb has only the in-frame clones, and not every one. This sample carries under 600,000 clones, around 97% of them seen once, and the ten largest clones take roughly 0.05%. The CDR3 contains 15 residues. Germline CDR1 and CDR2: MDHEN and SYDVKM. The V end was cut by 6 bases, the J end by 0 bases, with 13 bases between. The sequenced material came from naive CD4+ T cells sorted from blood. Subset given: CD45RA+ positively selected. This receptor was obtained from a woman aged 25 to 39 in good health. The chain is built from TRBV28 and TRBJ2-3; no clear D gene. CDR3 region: CASSQSPWSTDTQYF. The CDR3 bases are TGTGCCAGCAGCCAATCCCCTTGGAGCACAGATACGCAGTATTTT.